The 9 T cell receptor beta chains listed next were all sequenced from one sample in a study of T cells of healthy individuals. MiXCR, applied by TCRdb to the 5' RACE reads, yields one record per CDR3 protein. Of over 40,000 distinct CDR3 sequences in the sample, approximately 5% were seen once. These receptors came from a human donor in good health.

This clonotype was seen more than once but under ten times. The chain links TRBV10-3 to TRBJ2-1, with 9 bases aligning to TRBD2. The CDR3 contains 14 residues. Per the germline V gene, CDR1 is ENHRY and CDR2 is SYGVKD. J gave up 6 bases and V 10 bases, and 10 bases lay outside the gene matches. The DNA of the CDR3 is TGTGCCACCGGGACTAGCATAGGGGTCAATGAGCAGTTCTTC. Translation: CATGTSIGVNEQFF.

This chain joins TRBV20-1 and TRBJ1-3, with D unclear. V lost 3 bases and J 6 bases, leaving 15 bases between the germline ends. The germline CDR1 and CDR2 sequences are DFQATT and SNEGSKA (reference sequence). CDR3 length: 14 amino acids. The CDR3 DNA reads TGCAGTGCTAGGCCTTTGCAGGCTCCAAACACCATATATTTT. Protein product: CSARPLQAPNTIYF.

This clonotype was seen a handful of times. This chain links TRBV6-1 with TRBJ1-6, with TRBD1 as a possible D gene (6 bases). The V gene's germline CDR1 is MNHNS and CDR2 SASEGT. Trimming cost V 2 bases and J 6 bases, with 11 bases left between them. CDR3 length: 15 amino acids. CDR3 region: CASSESGTTNSPLHF. The CDR3 coding sequence is TGTGCCAGCAGTGAATCGGGGACAACTAATTCACCCCTCCACTTT.

Details on this clonotype: It may be a read error: a sequence one base away is much more abundant. J is TRBJ2-1 and V is TRBV29-1; possible D gene TRBD2, 6 bases. The CDR3 runs to 14 residues. Germline CDR1 SQVTM, CDR2 ANQGSEA. CDR3 sequence reads: CSAEGLTGLRNHFF. The CDR3 DNA follows: TGCAGCGCAGAAGGGTTAACGGGACTTCGTAACCATTTTTTC.

This clonotype was found many times. The chain carries TRBV7-9 and TRBJ1-4; D is uncertain. V lost 2 bases to trimming and J lost 4 bases, with 5 bases between them. From germline, CDR1 is SEHNR and CDR2 FQNEAQ (reference sequence). The CDR3 runs to 13 residues. Written as DNA, the CDR3 is TGTGCCAGCAGCTTATCGATTAATGAAAAACTGTTTTTT. This sequence encodes CASSLSINEKLFF.

Many counts were recorded for this clonotype. The chain links TRBV29-1 to TRBJ2-3, with D perhaps TRBD2 (6 bases). Germline V gene lookup returns CDR1 SQVTM and CDR2 ANQGSEA. The CDR3 runs to 14 residues. Trimming removed 1 base at V and 5 bases at J, with 13 bases between. CDR3 in amino acids: CSVEAGEGGDTQYF. Written as DNA, the CDR3 is TGCAGCGTTGAAGCGGGGGAAGGCGGAGATACGCAGTATTTT.

The sample holds many counts of this clonotype. The V call is TRBV27, the J call TRBJ2-3, with a weak D call TRBD1 (6 bases). V was pared by 3 bases and J by 0 bases, with 22 bases between. CDR3 length: 19 amino acids. Germline V gene data show CDR1 as MNHEY and CDR2 as SMNVEV (reference sequence). The CDR3 loop reads CASSLLVSGATTSTDTQYF. DNA for the CDR3: TGTGCCAGCAGTTTGCTGGTGTCAGGGGCCACTACTAGCACAGATACGCAGTATTTT.

This clonotype showed up many times. CDR3 sequence (DNA): TGTGCCAGCAGCTTCCGGGACCAAGAGACCCAGTACTTC. It encodes CASSFRDQETQYF. This chain uses TRBV11-2 with TRBJ2-5, with no clear D. The CDR3 is made up of 13 amino acids. The V end lost 3 bases, the J end lost 0 bases, and 5 bases lay between the germline ends. Per the germline V gene, CDR1 is SGHAT and CDR2 is FQNNGV.

This clonotype was detected many times. V and J are TRBV5-5 and TRBJ2-2; D gene ambiguous. Trimming cost V 0 bases and J 5 bases, with 11 bases left between them. This CDR3 has 15 residues. CDR1 and CDR2 (germline): SGHKS, YYEKEE (reference sequence). The CDR3 spells CASSLDLGGTGELFF. CDR3 sequence (DNA): TGTGCCAGCAGCTTGGACCTAGGTGGGACCGGGGAGCTGTTTTTT.